The 2 T cell receptor beta chains in this list originate from one sample, sequenced in a study of blood T cell repertoires in COVID-19. TCRdb's table, derived via immunoSEQ multiplex PCR, lists solely in-frame clones and lacks some. The sample has approximately 150,000 clones; 65% to 90% are singletons. Sequencing used peripheral blood. All receptors come from a man aged 65 to 85 with acute or convalescent COVID-19.

This chain connects TRBV6-5 to TRBJ2-7, with D possibly being TRBD2 (7 bases). The CDR3 extends over 13 amino acids. Germline V gene lookup returns CDR1 MNHEY and CDR2 SVGAGI. V lost 8 bases to trimming and J lost 6 bases, with 17 bases between them. Here the CDR3 reads CASEAGKGGEQYF. As DNA, the CDR3 is TGTGCCAGCGAAGCGGGAAAGGGGGGCGAGCAGTACTTC.

Comment on this clone: Other DNA sequences in the sample encode the same CDR3. CDR3 loop: CASSEGAGDTQYF. CDR3 in DNA: TGTGCCAGCAGTGAAGGAGCCGGAGATACGCAGTATTTT. The chain is built from TRBV2 and TRBJ2-3, with D unclear. V was shortened by 1 base and J by 5 bases, with 7 bases between the two germline ends. From germline, CDR1 is SNHLY and CDR2 FYNNEI. The CDR3 runs 13 residues.